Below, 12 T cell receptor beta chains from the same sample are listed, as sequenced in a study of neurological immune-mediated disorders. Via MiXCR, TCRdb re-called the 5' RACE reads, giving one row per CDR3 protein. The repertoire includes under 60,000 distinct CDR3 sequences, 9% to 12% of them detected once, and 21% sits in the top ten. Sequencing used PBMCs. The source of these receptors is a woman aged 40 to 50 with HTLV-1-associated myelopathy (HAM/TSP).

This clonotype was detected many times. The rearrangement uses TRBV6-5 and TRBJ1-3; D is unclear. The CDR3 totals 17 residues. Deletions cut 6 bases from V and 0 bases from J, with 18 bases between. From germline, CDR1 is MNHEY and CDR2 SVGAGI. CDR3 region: CASRQRYETNSGNTIYF. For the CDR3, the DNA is TGTGCCAGCAGACAAAGATACGAGACCAACTCTGGAAACACCATATATTTT.

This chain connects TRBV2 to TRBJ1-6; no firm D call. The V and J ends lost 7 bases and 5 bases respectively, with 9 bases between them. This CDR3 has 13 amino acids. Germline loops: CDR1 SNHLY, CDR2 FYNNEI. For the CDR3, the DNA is TGTGCCAGCACGGAACAGAATAATTCACCCCTCCACTTT. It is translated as CASTEQNNSPLHF.

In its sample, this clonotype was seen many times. DNA for the CDR3: TGCGCCAGCAGCTTGACGTTCCTCTACGAGCAGTACTTC. Translating it yields CASSLTFLYEQYF. The V and J genes are TRBV5-1 and TRBJ2-7; D uncertain. Trimming shortened V by 1 base and J by 3 bases, and 8 bases separated the two germline ends. The V gene's germline CDR1 is SGHRS and CDR2 YFSETQ. The length of the CDR3 is 13 residues. Combining the CDR3 with reference TRBV5-1 and TRBJ2-7 gives the whole variable domain KAGVTQTPRYLIKTRGQQVTLSCSPISGHRSVSWYQQTPGQGLQFLFEYFSETQRNKGNFPGRFSGRQFSNSRSEMNVSTLELGDSALYLCASSLTFLYEQYFGPGTRLTVT.

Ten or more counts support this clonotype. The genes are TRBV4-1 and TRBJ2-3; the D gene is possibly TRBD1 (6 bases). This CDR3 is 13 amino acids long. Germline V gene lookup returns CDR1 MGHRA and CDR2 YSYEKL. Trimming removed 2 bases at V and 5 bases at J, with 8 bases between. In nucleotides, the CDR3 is TGCGCCAGCAGCCAACAGGGGAGAGATACGCAGTATTTT. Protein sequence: CASSQQGRDTQYF.

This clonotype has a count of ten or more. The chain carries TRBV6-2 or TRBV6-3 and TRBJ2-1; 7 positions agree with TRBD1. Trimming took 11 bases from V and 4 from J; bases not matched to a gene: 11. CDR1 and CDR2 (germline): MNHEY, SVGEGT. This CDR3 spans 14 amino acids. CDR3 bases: TGTGCCGCCACCGGGACAGAATATTACAATGAGCAGTTCTTC. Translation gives CAATGTEYYNEQFF.

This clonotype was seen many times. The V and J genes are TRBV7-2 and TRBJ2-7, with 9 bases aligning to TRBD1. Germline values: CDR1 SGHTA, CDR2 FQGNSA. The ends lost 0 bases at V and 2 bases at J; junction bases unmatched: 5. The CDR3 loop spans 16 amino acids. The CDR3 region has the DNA TGTGCCAGCAGCTTAGCGTCCGGGACAGGGACCTACGAGCAGTACTTC. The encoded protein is CASSLASGTGTYEQYF.

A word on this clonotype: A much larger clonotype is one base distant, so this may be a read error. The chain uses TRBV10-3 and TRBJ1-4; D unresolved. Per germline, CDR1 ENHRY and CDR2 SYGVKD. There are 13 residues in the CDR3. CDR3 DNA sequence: TGTGCCATCAGTGAGGAGGCGTACGAAAAACTGTATTTT. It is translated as CAISEEAYEKLYF.

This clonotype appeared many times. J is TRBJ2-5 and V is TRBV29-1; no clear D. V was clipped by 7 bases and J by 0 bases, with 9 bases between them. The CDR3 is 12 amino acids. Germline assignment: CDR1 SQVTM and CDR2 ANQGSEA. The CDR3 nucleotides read TGCAGCGGCAGACTGAACCAAGAGACCCAGTACTTC. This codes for CSGRLNQETQYF. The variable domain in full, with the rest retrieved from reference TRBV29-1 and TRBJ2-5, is SAVISQKPSRDICQRGTSLTIQCQVDSQVTMMFWYRQQPGQSLTLIATANQGSEATYESGFVIDKFPISRPNLTFSTLTVSNMSPEDSSIYLCSGRLNQETQYFGPGTRLLVL.

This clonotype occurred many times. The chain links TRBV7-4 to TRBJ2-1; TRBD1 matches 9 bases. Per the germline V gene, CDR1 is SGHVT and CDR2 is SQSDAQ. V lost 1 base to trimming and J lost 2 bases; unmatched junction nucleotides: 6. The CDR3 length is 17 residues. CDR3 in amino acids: CASSLDLTGGTYNEQFF. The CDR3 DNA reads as TGTGCCAGCAGCTTAGACCTGACAGGGGGAACCTACAATGAGCAGTTCTTC.

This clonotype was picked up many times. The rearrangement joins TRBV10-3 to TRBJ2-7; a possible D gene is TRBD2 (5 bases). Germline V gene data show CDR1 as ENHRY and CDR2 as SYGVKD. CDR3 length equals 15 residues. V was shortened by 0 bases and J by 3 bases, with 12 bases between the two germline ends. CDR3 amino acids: CAISESRGKNYEQYF. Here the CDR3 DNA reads TGTGCCATCAGTGAGTCGCGAGGGAAGAACTACGAGCAGTACTTC.

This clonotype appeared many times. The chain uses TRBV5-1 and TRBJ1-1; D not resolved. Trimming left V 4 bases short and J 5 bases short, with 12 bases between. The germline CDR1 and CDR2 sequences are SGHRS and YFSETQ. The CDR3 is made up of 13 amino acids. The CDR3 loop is CASSPPSGTEAFF. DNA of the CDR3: TGCGCCAGCAGCCCCCCCTCCGGGACTGAAGCTTTCTTT.

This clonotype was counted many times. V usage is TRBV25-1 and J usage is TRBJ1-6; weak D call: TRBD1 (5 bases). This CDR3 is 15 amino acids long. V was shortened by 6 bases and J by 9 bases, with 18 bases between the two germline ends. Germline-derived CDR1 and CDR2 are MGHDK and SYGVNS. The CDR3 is CASRRDGEGGSPLHF. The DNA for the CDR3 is TGTGCCAGCAGACGGGACGGCGAAGGTGGTTCACCCCTCCACTTT. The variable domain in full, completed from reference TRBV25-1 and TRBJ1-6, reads EADIYQTPRYLVIGTGKKITLECSQTMGHDKMYWYQQDPGMELHLIHYSYGVNSTEKGDLSSESTVSRIRTEHFPLTLESARPSHTSQYLCASRRDGEGGSPLHFGNGTRLTVT.